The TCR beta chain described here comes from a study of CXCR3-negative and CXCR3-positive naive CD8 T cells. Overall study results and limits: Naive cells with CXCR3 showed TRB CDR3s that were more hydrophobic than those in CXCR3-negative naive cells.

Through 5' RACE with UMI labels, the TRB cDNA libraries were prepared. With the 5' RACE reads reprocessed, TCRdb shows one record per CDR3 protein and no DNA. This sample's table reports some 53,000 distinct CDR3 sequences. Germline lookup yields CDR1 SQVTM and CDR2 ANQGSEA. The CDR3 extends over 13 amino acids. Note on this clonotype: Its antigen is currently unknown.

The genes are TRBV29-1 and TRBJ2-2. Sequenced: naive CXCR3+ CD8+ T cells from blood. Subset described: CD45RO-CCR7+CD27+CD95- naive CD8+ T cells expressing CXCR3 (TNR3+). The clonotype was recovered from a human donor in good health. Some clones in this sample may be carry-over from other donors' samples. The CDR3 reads CSVASDNTGELFF.